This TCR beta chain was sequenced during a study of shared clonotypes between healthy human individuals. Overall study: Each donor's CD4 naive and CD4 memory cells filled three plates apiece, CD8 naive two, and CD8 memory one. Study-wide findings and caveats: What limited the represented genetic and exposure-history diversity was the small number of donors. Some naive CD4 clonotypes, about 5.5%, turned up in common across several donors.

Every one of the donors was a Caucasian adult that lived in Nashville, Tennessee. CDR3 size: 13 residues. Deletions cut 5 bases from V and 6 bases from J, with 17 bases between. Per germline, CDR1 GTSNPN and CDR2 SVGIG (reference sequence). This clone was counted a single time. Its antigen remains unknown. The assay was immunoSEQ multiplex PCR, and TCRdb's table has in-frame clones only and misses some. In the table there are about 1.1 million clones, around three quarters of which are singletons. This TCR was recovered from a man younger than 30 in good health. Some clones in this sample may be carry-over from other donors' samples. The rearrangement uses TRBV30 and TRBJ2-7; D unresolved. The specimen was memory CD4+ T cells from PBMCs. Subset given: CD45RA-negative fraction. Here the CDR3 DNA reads TGTGCCTGGGATTCCCGAGTGGCCGTCGAGCAGTACTTC. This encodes CAWDSRVAVEQYF.